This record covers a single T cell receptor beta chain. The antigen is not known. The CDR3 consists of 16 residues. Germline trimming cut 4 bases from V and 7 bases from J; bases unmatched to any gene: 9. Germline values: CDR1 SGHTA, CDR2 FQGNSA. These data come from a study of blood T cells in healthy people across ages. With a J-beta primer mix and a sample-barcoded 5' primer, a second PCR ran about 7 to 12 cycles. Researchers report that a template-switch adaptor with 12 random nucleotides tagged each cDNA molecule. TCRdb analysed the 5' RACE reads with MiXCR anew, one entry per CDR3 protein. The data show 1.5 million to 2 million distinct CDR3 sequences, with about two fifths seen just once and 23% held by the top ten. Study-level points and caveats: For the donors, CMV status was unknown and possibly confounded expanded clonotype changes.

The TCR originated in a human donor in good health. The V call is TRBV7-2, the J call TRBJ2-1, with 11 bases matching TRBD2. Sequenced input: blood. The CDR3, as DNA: TGTGCCAGCAGCTCCCGACTAGCGGGGATGGGGAATGAGCAGTTCTTC. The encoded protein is CASSSRLAGMGNEQFF.